Listed here are 11 T cell receptor beta chains from one sample, sequenced in a study of blood T cell repertoires in COVID-19. Profiled with immunoSEQ multiplex PCR; TCRdb holds only in-frame clones, not every one. The repertoire has tens of thousands of clones, 85% to 90% of them found once; the top ten carry 8%. Sequenced input: peripheral blood. Receptors were obtained from an elderly man with active or convalescent COVID-19.

The rearrangement uses TRBV11-3 and TRBJ2-5; D call uncertain. Germline loops: CDR1 SGHNT, CDR2 YENEEA. The CDR3 sequence is 14 residues long. V was cut by 5 bases and J by 5 bases, with 15 bases left in between. CDR3 nucleotides: TGTGCCAGCAGCCAGAGTCCAGGTCGGGAGACCCAGTACTTC. Protein product: CASSQSPGRETQYF.

V gene TRBV5-1 combines with J gene TRBJ1-6; D is possibly TRBD1 (6 bases). The CDR3 is made up of 16 amino acids. The ends were cut back, 5 bases at V and 0 bases at J, with 12 bases in the middle. CDR1 SGHRS and CDR2 YFSETQ come from the germline V gene. CDR3 residues: CASRGAESSYNSPLHF. The CDR3 DNA reads TGCGCCAGCAGGGGGGCGGAGAGCTCCTATAATTCACCCCTCCACTTT.

A single count supports this clone. The V gene is TRBV4-1, the J gene TRBJ2-1; 7 bases fit TRBD2. Germline V gene data show CDR1 as MGHRA and CDR2 as YSYEKL. The V gene end was trimmed by 1 base and the J gene end by 7 bases; junction bases not matched to a gene: 13. The CDR3 extends over 17 amino acids. The CDR3 loop is CASSQASGPLTWNEQFF. The CDR3 DNA sequence: TGCGCCAGCAGCCAAGCTAGCGGACCTTTAACTTGGAATGAGCAGTTCTTC.

In this sample, this clone turned up a few times. The V call is TRBV24-1, the J call TRBJ1-1; the match to TRBD1 covers 7 bases. Germline loops: CDR1 KGHDR, CDR2 SFDVKD. V lost 4 bases to trimming and J lost 2 bases; unmatched junction nucleotides: 6. This CDR3 spans 15 amino acids. As DNA, the CDR3 is TGTGCCACCAGTGAAGGAGGGACAGCTAACACTGAAGCTTTCTTT. Amino acid sequence: CATSEGGTANTEAFF.

This chain uses TRBV7-8 with TRBJ1-4, with 7 bases matching TRBD1. Germline CDR1 is SGHVS and CDR2 is FQNEAQ. There are 15 residues in the CDR3. V lost 5 bases and J lost 7; bases outside the gene matches: 10. The CDR3 is CASSHRQGLVEKLFF. The DNA for the CDR3 is TGTGCCAGCAGCCACCGACAGGGCCTAGTTGAAAAACTGTTTTTT.

This clone was seen a single time. V gene TRBV2 combines with J gene TRBJ2-6, with TRBD1 matching over 9 bases. Germline V CDR1 and CDR2: SNHLY, FYNNEI. This CDR3 has 21 residues. V was pared by 4 bases and J by 0 bases, with 16 bases of the junction left unmatched. The CDR3 bases are TGTGCCAGCAGTGCCGCTCAAGTCTGGACAGGGGCCGACTCTGGGGCCAACGTCCTGACTTTC. Translation gives CASSAAQVWTGADSGANVLTF.

This chain connects TRBV7-3 to TRBJ1-3; TRBD1 aligns across 8 bases. The CDR3 is made up of 17 amino acids. From germline, CDR1 is SGHTA and CDR2 FQGTGA. V dropped 0 bases and J dropped 3; count of bases not matched to a gene: 7. CDR3 sequence: CASSLTQGQGFGNTIYF. CDR3 nucleotides: TGTGCCAGCAGCTTAACCCAAGGACAGGGTTTTGGAAACACCATATATTTT.

This chain joins TRBV5-1 and TRBJ1-5; possibly TRBD1 for D (5 bases). CDR1 is SGHRS, CDR2 YFSETQ, per germline. V was cut by 0 bases and J by 5 bases, with 9 bases left in between. The CDR3 is made up of 14 amino acids. The CDR3 spells CASSLDGGYQPQHF. As DNA, the CDR3 is TGCGCCAGCAGCTTGGACGGGGGGTATCAGCCCCAGCATTTT.

This rearrangement joins TRBV28 to TRBJ2-7; D possibly corresponds to TRBD2 (5 bases). Germline lookup yields CDR1 MDHEN and CDR2 SYDVKM. Trimming left V 3 bases short and J 1 base short, with 7 bases between. The CDR3 has 13 residues. CDR3 sequence (DNA): TGTGCCAGCAGTTTTCCGGGGTCCTACGAGCAGTACGTC. Amino acids: CASSFPGSYEQYV.

The chain combines TRBV11-3 with TRBJ2-7; D unclear. The CDR3 has 14 residues. Germline V gene lookup returns CDR1 SGHNT and CDR2 YENEEA. V gave up 5 bases and J gave up 4 bases, with 15 bases separating them. The CDR3 loop is CASSPPGEVYEQYV. The CDR3 DNA reads TGTGCCAGCAGCCCGCCGGGTGAAGTTTACGAGCAGTACGTC.

This chain connects TRBV18 to TRBJ1-2; 10 nucleotides agree with TRBD1. The CDR3 consists of 14 residues. Trimming took 3 bases from V and 8 from J; bases not matched to a gene: 6. CDR1 is KGHSH and CDR2 is LQKENI in the germline V gene. CDR3 region: CASSPGQGTGGYTF. CDR3 bases: TGTGCCAGCTCACCGGGACAGGGGACGGGAGGCTACACCTTC.